The 18 T cell receptor beta chains reported below all come from one sample, sequenced in a study of T-cell memory formation after mild COVID-19. TCRdb fed the 5' RACE reads into MiXCR, producing one record per CDR3 protein. Of under 700,000 distinct CDR3 sequences in the sample, around 21% were seen once. Sequenced input: PBMCs or a T cell subset sorted from them (not recorded which). Source of these receptors: an adult woman who had mild COVID-19 (a few samples of this study predate the infection). Cell type and time point are not known.

This clonotype has only a few counts. J is TRBJ2-5 and V is TRBV7-2; 9 bases line up with TRBD2. The J segment lost 5 bases and the V segment lost 0 bases, leaving 7 bases of the junction unmatched. The CDR3 covers 16 residues. CDR1 and CDR2 from the germline V gene are SGHTA and FQGNSA. Written as DNA, the CDR3 is TGTGCCAGCAGCTTAGCGCCTAGCGGGGCGGGGGAGACCCAGTACTTC. This gives the protein CASSLAPSGAGETQYF.

The rearrangement links TRBV6-2 or TRBV6-3 to TRBJ1-2, with no clear D. V was clipped by 6 bases and J by 4 bases, with 12 bases between them. The germline V gene has CDR1 MNHEY and CDR2 SVGEGT. The CDR3 sequence is 13 residues long. Here the CDR3 reads CASSPSDLYGYTF. The CDR3 DNA reads TGTGCCAGCAGCCCATCGGACCTCTATGGCTACACCTTC.

The chain recombines TRBV9 with TRBJ2-7; TRBD1 matches at 9 bases. Germline V CDR1 and CDR2: SGDLS, YYNGEE. Trimming took 4 bases from V and 1 from J; bases not matched to a gene: 9. This CDR3 region has 16 residues. The CDR3 DNA reads TGTGCCAGCAGCCCATCCTCGGGACAGGGTTCCTACGAGCAGTACTTC. This codes for CASSPSSGQGSYEQYF.

The chain joins TRBV5-1 to TRBJ1-1, with D maybe TRBD1 (6 bases). The V end was cut by 3 bases, the J end by 7 bases, with 13 bases between. Germline V gene sequence: CDR1 SGHRS, CDR2 YFSETQ. This CDR3 is 13 amino acids long. The CDR3 DNA is TGCGCCAGCAGCTACCTACAGGGAAATGAAGCTTTCTTT. The encoded protein is CASSYLQGNEAFF.

This clonotype has a handful of counts. The chain joins TRBV6-5 to TRBJ2-1; 8 bases agree with TRBD1. V was pared by 6 bases and J by 1 base, with 8 bases of the junction left unmatched. CDR3 size: 16 residues. Germline V CDR1 and CDR2: MNHEY, SVGAGI. CDR3 in DNA: TGTGCCAGCAGCCTCTCCCGGACAGGGTCCTACAATGAGCAGTTCTTC. Protein product: CASSLSRTGSYNEQFF.

The V gene is TRBV27, the J gene TRBJ2-7; D is uncertain. Trimming took 8 bases from V and 0 from J, leaving 14 bases between them. This CDR3 has 14 amino acids. CDR1 MNHEY and CDR2 SMNVEV come from the germline V gene (reference sequence). In nucleotides, the CDR3 is TGTGCCAGCGGTACGCGACTTGGCTCCTACGAGCAGTACTTC. Translation: CASGTRLGSYEQYF.

V and J are TRBV28 and TRBJ2-7; tentatively, D is TRBD1 (6 bases). V was trimmed by 7 bases and J by 6 bases, leaving 19 bases between them. CDR1 and CDR2 (germline): MDHEN, SYDVKM. The CDR3 spans 14 residues. The CDR3 region has the DNA TGTGCCAGCATATTTTCACAGGGTTACCTCGAGCAGTACTTC. Translated: CASIFSQGYLEQYF.

The rearrangement links TRBV6-5 to TRBJ2-3, with TRBD1 matching 7 bases. Looked up from germline, CDR1 is MNHEY and CDR2 is SVGAGI. The ends lost 5 bases at V and 2 bases at J; junction bases unmatched: 1. The CDR3 totals 13 residues. The DNA for the CDR3 is TGTGCCAGCAGTGACAGGGCCACAGATACGCAGTATTTT. Translating it yields CASSDRATDTQYF.

Written as DNA, the CDR3 is TGTGCCAGCAGCCCTACCCCCGGGGGCGGAACGGGTGAGCAGTTCTTC. Its protein product is CASSPTPGGGTGEQFF. This sequence joins TRBV7-3 and TRBJ2-1; either TRBD1 or TRBD2 may supply D (6 bases each). The V and J ends lost 5 bases and 9 bases respectively, with 23 bases between them. Germline V lookup: CDR1 SGHTA, CDR2 FQGTGA. The CDR3 extends over 16 amino acids. Looking up the rest from reference TRBV7-3 and TRBJ2-1 gives the full variable domain: GAGVSQTPSNKVTEKGKYVELRCDPISGHTALYWYRQSLGQGPEFLIYFQGTGAADDSGLPNDRFFAVRPEGSVSTLKIQRTERGDSAVYLCASSPTPGGGTGEQFFGPGTRLTVL.

This clonotype has only a few counts. The gene calls are TRBV7-9 and TRBJ2-5; D gene uncertain. CDR3 length equals 11 residues. The V end lost 3 bases, the J end lost 9 bases, and 8 bases lay between the germline ends. The germline V gene has CDR1 SEHNR and CDR2 FQNEAQ (reference sequence). The CDR3: CASSFLLSQYF. The CDR3, as DNA: TGTGCCAGCAGCTTCCTCTTGTCCCAGTACTTC.

This chain joins TRBV4-3 and TRBJ2-1, with TRBD2 identical over 9 bases. Germline V gene lookup returns CDR1 LGHNA and CDR2 YSLEER. V shed 0 bases and J 4 bases; nucleotides not matched to a gene: 7. CDR3 length: 17 residues. In DNA form, the CDR3 reads TGCGCCAGCAGCCAAGATGGGCTAGCGGGAACTTACAATGAGCAGTTCTTC. Residues: CASSQDGLAGTYNEQFF.

V is TRBV6-1 and J is TRBJ2-3; D call uncertain. Germline assignment: CDR1 MNHNS and CDR2 SASEGT. CDR3 length equals 15 residues. The V and J ends lost 2 bases and 3 bases respectively, with 12 bases between them. The CDR3 sequence: CASSELTARTDTQYF. The CDR3 DNA follows: TGTGCCAGCAGTGAATTGACGGCCCGGACAGATACGCAGTATTTT.

This clonotype appeared a few times. J is TRBJ2-3 and V is TRBV7-6; D perhaps matches TRBD2 (6 bases). The length of the CDR3 is 17 residues. Trimming stripped 4 bases from V and 4 bases from J, with 21 bases between. Per germline, CDR1 SGHVS and CDR2 FNYEAQ. The CDR3 is CASSSRAGSSAADTQYF. The CDR3 bases are TGTGCCAGCAGCTCACGGGCGGGGAGTTCAGCAGCAGATACGCAGTATTTT.

The chain is built from TRBV28 and TRBJ2-7, with D unclear. V lost 7 bases and J lost 4, with 11 bases in between. The CDR3 spans 12 residues. Germline CDR1 is MDHEN and CDR2 is SYDVKM. The CDR3 coding sequence is TGTGCCAGCACTCAAGGACCATACGAGCAGTACTTC. Its translation: CASTQGPYEQYF.

The chain joins TRBV11-2 to TRBJ2-7; D might be TRBD1 (6 bases). Germline V gene data show CDR1 as SGHAT and CDR2 as FQNNGV. With 5 bases removed from V and 2 bases from J, the gap between germline ends came to 16 bases. This CDR3 comprises 15 residues. The CDR3 nucleotides are TGTGCCAGCAGCCGATTATTGAGGACAGCCTACGAGCAGTACTTC. The encoded protein is CASSRLLRTAYEQYF.

The genes are TRBV11-2 and TRBJ2-1; D unresolved. V shed 2 bases and J shed 10 bases, with 9 bases lying between them. Germline values: CDR1 SGHAT, CDR2 FQNNGV. The CDR3 consists of 12 residues. The CDR3 nucleotides are TGTGCCAGCAGCTTAACGCTCCTGGAGCAGTTCTTC. Translated: CASSLTLLEQFF.

The chain carries TRBV10-3 and TRBJ2-1, with D perhaps assigned TRBD1 or TRBD2 (5 bases each). CDR3 size: 13 residues. The V end lost 8 bases, the J end lost 4 bases, and 12 bases lay between the germline ends. CDR1 ENHRY and CDR2 SYGVKD come from the germline V gene. Written as DNA, the CDR3 is TGTGCCATCCCGGGACCTAAATACAATGAGCAGTTCTTC. Translating gives CAIPGPKYNEQFF.

The rearrangement joins TRBV4-3 to TRBJ2-1; perhaps D is TRBD1 or TRBD2 (5 bases each). The CDR3 runs to 13 residues. The V gene lost 4 bases and the J gene lost 9 bases, with 13 bases spanning the gap. CDR1 and CDR2 (germline): LGHNA, YSLEER. Here the CDR3 reads CASSPQGAGEQFF. CDR3 coding DNA: TGCGCCAGCAGCCCCCAGGGCGCGGGTGAGCAGTTCTTC.